The present TCR beta chain was sequenced within a study of cytomegalovirus exposure and HLA in healthy donors. The CDR3 totals 11 residues. CDR1 is DFQATT, CDR2 SNEGSKA, per germline (reference sequence). Trimming pared 3 bases from V and 5 bases from J, leaving 4 bases between. Turning to this clone: Its antigen is undetermined. Other DNA sequences in this specimen translate into the identical CDR3.

PCR amplification relied on 60 Vbeta primers (plus 13 Jbeta primers). The protocol was immunoSEQ multiplex PCR, while the TCRdb copy is restricted to in-frame clones and leaves out a portion. This table holds about 85,000 clones, around 80% found once. Study results and caveats: Rarity held for most TCR sequences, but there were some public TCRs that occurred in many donors. Follow-up analysis later connected one missense variant in DCLRE1C with trimming of TCR beta V- and J-genes. Later work found most CMV-associated TCR beta chains apparently HLA-restricted. A previous analysis found most TCR beta V segments productive roughly 90% or roughly 30% of the time.

This rearrangement joins TRBV20-1 to TRBJ2-2; D is ambiguous. The clonotype originates from a man aged 50 to 59 in good health and CMV-seropositive. Sequenced material: PBMCs. CDR3 protein: CSASRTGELFF. The CDR3 DNA reads as TGCAGTGCTAGTCGTACCGGGGAGCTGTTTTTT.